This T cell receptor beta chain was retrieved from a study of shared clonotypes between healthy human individuals. Germline CDR1 is SGDLS and CDR2 is YYNGEE. V was trimmed by 2 bases and J by 0 bases, leaving 5 bases between them. There are 13 residues in the CDR3. Libraries were prepared by immunoSEQ multiplex PCR; TCRdb keeps only in-frame clonotypes and omits some of them. Counted here are roughly 2.5 million clones, roughly nine tenths occurring once; the ten biggest clones make up over 0.12%. In the case of this clone: Other DNA sequences of this sample code for an identical CDR3.

This clonotype was sampled from a man aged 18 to 29 in good health. The rearrangement joins TRBV9 to TRBJ2-5; no definite D call. Sequencing was performed on naive CD4+ T cells sorted from blood. Subset reported: CD45RA+ positively selected. CDR3 bases: TGTGCCAGCAGCGTGGGGAACCAAGAGACCCAGTACTTC. As protein: CASSVGNQETQYF.